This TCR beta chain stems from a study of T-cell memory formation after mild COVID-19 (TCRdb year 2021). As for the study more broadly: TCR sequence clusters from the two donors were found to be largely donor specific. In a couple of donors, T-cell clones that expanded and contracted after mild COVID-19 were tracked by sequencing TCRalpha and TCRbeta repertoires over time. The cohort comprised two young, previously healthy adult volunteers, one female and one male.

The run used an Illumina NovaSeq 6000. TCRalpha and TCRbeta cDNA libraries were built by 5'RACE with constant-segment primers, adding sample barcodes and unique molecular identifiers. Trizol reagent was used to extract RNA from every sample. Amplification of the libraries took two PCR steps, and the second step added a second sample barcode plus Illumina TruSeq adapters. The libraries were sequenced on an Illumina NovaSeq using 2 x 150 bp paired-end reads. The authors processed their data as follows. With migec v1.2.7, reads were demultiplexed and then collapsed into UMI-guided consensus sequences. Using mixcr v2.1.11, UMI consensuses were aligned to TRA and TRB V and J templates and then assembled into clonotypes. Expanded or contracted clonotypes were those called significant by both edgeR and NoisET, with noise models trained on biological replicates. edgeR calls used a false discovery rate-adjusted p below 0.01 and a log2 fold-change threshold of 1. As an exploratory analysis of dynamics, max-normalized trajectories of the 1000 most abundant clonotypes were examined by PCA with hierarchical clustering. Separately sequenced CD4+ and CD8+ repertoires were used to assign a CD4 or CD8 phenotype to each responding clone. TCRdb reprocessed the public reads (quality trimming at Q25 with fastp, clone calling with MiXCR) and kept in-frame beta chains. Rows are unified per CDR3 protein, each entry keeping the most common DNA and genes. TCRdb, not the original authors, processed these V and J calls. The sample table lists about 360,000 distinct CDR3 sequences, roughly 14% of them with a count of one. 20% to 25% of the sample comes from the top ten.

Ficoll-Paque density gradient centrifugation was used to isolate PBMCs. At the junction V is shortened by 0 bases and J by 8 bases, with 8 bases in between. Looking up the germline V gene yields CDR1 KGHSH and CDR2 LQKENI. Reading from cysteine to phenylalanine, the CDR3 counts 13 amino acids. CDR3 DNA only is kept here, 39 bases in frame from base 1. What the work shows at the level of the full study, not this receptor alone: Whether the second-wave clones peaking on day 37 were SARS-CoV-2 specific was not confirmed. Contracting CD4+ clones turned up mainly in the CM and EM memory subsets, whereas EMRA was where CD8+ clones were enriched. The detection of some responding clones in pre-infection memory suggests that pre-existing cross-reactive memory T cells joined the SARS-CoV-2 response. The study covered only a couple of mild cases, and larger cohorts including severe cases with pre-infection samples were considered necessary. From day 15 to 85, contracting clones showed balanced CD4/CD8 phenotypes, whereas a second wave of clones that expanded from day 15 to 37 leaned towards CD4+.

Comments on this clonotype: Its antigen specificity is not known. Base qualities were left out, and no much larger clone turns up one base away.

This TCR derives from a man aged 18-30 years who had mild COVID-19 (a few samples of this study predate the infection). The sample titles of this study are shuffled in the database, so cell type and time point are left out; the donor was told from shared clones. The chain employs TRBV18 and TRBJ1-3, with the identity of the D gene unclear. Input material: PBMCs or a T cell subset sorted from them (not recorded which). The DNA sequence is TGTGCCAGCTCACCACCAGGAGTTGACACCATATATTTT. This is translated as CASSPPGVDTIYF.